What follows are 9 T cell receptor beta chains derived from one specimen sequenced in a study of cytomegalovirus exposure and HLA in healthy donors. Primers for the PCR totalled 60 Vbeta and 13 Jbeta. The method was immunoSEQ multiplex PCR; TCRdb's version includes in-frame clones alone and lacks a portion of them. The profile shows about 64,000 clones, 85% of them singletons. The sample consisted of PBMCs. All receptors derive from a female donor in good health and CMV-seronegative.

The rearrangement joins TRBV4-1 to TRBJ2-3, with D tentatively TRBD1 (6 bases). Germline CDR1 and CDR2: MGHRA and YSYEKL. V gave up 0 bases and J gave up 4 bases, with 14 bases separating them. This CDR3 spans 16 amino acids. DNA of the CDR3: TGCGCCAGCAGCCAAGATCTCAGGACAGTAGCAGATACGCAGTATTTT. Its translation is CASSQDLRTVADTQYF.

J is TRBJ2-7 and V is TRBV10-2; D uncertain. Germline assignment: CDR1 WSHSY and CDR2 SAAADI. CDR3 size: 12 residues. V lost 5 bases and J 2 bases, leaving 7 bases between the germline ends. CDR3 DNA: TGCGCCAGCAGTATCTTAGCCTACGAGCAGTACTTC. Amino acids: CASSILAYEQYF.

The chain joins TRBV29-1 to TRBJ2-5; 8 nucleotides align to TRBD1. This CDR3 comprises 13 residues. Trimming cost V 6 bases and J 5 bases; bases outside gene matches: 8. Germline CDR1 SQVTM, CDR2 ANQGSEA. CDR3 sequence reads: CSVQQGAGETQYF. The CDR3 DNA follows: TGCAGCGTACAGCAGGGGGCTGGGGAGACCCAGTACTTC. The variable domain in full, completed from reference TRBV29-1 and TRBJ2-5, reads SAVISQKPSRDICQRGTSLTIQCQVDSQVTMMFWYRQQPGQSLTLIATANQGSEATYESGFVIDKFPISRPNLTFSTLTVSNMSPEDSSIYLCSVQQGAGETQYFGPGTRLLVL.

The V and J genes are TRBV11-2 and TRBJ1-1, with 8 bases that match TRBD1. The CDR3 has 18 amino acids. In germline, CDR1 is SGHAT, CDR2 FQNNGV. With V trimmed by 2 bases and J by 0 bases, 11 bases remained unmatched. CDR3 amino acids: CASSLPAGAGGLNTEAFF. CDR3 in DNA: TGTGCCAGCAGCTTACCCGCCGGGGCAGGGGGCTTGAACACTGAAGCTTTCTTT.

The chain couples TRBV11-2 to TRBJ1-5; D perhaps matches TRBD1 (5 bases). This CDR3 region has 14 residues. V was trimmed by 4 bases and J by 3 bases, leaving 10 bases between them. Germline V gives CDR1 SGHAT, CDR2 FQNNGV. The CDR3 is CASSSGGSNQPQHF. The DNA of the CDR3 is TGTGCCAGCAGCTCTGGGGGGTCCAATCAGCCCCAGCATTTT.

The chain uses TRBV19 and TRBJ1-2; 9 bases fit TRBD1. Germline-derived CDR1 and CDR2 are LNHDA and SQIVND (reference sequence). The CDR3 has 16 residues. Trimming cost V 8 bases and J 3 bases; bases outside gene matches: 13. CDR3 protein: CASSETGTGIYYGYTF. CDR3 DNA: TGTGCCAGTTCCGAAACCGGGACAGGGATTTACTATGGCTACACCTTC.

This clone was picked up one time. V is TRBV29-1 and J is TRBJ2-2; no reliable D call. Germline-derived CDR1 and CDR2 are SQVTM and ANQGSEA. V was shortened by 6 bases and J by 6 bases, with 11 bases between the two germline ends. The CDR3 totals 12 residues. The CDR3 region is CSVLPQSGELFF. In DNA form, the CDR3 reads TGCAGCGTCCTCCCCCAGTCCGGGGAGCTGTTTTTT.

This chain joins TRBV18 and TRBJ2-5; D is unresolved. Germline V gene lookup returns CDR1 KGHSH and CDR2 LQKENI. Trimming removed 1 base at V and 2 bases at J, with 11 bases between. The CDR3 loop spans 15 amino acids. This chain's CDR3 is CASSPLQQMQETQYF. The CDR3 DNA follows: TGTGCCAGCTCACCACTACAACAGATGCAAGAGACCCAGTACTTC.

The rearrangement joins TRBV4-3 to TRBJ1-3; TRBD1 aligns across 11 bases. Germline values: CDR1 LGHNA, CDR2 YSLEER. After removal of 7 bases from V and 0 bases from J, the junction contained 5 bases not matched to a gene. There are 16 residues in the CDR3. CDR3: CASTPGQGVSGNTIYF. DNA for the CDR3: TGCGCCAGCACCCCGGGACAGGGGGTCTCTGGAAACACCATATATTTT.